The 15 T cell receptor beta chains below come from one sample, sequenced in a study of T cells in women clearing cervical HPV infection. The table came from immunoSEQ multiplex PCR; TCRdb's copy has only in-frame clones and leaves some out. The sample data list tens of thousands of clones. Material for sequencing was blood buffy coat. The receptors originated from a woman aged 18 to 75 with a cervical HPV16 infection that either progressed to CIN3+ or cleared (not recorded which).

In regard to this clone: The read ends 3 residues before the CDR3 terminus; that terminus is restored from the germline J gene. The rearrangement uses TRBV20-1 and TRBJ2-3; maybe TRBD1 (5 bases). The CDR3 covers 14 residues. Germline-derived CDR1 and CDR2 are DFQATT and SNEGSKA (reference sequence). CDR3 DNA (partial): TGCAGTGCTAAGGATCAGGGTTCTGTCGAGACG. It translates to CSAKDQGSVET. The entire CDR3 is CSAKDQGSVETQYF.

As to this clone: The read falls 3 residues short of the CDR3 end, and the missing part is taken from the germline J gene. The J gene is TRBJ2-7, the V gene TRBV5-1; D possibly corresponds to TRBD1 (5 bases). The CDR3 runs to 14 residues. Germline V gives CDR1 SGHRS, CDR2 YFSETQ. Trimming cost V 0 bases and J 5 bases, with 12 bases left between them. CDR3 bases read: TGCGCCAGCAGCTTGGTCGCCAGGGCGAACGAG. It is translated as CASSLVARANE. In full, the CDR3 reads CASSLVARANEQYF.

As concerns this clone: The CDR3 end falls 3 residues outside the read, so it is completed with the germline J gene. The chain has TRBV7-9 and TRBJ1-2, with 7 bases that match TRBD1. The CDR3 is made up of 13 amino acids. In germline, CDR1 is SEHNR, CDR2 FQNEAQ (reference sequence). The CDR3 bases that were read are TGTGCCAGCAGCCGGGACAGAAGAGAACGC. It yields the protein CASSRDRRER. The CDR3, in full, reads CASSRDRRERYTF.

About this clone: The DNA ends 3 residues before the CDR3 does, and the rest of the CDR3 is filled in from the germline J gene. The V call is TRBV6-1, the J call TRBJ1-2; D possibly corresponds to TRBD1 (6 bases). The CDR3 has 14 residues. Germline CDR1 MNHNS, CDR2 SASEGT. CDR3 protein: CASSVTGSSYDYTF. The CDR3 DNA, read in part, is TGTGCCAGCAGTGTAACAGGGTCATCCTACGAC.

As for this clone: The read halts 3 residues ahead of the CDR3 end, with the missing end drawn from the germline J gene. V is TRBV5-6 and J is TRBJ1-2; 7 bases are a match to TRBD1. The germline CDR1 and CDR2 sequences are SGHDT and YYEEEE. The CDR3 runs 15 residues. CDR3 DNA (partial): TGTGCCAGCAGCCCCAGGGTAGGGGGCCTCAAAGGC. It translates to CASSPRVGGLKG. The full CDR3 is CASSPRVGGLKGYTF.

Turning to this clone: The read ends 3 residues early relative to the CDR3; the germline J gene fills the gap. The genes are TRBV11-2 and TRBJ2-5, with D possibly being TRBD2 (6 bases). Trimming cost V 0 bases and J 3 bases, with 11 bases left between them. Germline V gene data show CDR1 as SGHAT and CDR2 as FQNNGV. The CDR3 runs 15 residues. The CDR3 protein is CASSLDRGWKETQYF. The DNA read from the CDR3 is TGTGCCAGCAGCTTAGATCGGGGGTGGAAAGAGACC.

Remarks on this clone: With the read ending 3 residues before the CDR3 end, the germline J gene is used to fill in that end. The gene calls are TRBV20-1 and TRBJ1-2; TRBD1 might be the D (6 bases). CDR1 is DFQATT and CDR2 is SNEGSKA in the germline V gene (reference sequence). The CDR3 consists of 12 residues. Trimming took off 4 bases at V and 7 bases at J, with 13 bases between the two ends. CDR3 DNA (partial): TGCAGTGCTAACAGGGCGTTAATTGGC. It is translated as CSANRALIG. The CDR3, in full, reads CSANRALIGYTF.

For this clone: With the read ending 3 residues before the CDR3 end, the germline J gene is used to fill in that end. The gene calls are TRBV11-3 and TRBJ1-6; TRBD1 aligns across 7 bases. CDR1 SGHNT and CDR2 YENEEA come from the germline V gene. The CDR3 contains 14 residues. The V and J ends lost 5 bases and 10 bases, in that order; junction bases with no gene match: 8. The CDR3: CASSPRQGWSPLHF. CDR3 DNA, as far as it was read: TGTGCCAGCAGCCCACGACAGGGTTGGTCACCC.

The covered CDR3 bases are TGCGCCAGCAGCTTAGCGGGGGGACCCTACGAG. Translating it yields CASSLAGGPYE. The entire CDR3 sequence reads CASSLAGGPYEQYF. The chain joins TRBV5-1 to TRBJ2-7; 9 bases agree with TRBD2. Read sequence stops 3 residues before the CDR3 end, and the germline J gene provides the missing end. V gave up 2 bases and J gave up 2 bases; unmatched junction bases: 2. The CDR3 sequence is 14 residues long. The V gene's germline CDR1 is SGHRS and CDR2 YFSETQ.

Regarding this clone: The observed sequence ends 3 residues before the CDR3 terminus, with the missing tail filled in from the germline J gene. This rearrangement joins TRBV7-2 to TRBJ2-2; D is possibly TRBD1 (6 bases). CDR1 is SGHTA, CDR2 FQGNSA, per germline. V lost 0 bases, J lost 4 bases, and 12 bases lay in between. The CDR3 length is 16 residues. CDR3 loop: CASSLARGFSTGELFF. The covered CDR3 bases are TGTGCCAGCAGCTTAGCGAGGGGGTTCAGCACCGGGGAG.

This CDR3 is CSARLTNREAFF. The CDR3 bases that were read are TGCAGTGCTAGGCTAACTAACAGGGAA. The V call is TRBV20-1, the J call TRBJ1-1; tentatively, D is TRBD1 (5 bases). The read falls 3 residues short of the CDR3 end, and the missing part is taken from the germline J gene. This CDR3 is built from 12 residues. The germline CDR1 and CDR2 sequences are DFQATT and SNEGSKA (reference sequence).

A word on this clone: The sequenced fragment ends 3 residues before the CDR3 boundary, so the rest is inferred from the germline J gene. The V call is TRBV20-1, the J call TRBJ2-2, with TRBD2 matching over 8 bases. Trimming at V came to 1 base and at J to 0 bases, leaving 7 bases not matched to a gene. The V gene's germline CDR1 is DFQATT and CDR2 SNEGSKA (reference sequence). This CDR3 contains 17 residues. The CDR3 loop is CSARGNIAGTNTGELFF. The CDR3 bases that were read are TGCAGTGCTAGAGGCAATATAGCGGGGACGAACACCGGGGAG.

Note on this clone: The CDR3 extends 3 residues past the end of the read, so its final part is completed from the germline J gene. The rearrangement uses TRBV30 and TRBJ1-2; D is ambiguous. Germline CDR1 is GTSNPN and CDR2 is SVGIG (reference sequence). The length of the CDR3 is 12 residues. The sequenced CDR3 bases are TGTGCCTGGAGTGTGAACTCTCGGGGC. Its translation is CAWSVNSRG. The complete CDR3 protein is CAWSVNSRGYTF.

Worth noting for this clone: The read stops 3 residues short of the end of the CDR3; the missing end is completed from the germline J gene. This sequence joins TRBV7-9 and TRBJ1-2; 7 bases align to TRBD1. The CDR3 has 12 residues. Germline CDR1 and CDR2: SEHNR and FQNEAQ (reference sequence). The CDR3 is CASSAGGQTYTF. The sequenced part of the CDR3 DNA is TGTGCCAGCAGCGCAGGGGGGCAGACC.

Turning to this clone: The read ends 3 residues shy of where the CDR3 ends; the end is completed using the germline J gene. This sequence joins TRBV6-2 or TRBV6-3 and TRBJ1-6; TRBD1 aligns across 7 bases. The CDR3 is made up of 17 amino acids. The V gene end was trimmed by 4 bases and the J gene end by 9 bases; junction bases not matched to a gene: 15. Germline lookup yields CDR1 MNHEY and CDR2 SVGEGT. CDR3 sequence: CASSSRTGDRARSPLHF. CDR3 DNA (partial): TGTGCCAGCAGTTCCCGAACAGGGGATCGGGCTCGTTCACCC.